A selection of T cell receptor beta chains follows, all from one sample in a study of monozygotic twins with inflammatory bowel disease. TCRdb reprocessed the 5' RACE reads and reports one entry per CDR3 protein, with no DNA. Here the sample table reports about 380,000 distinct CDR3 sequences. The sample consisted of blood. All receptors derive from a human donor with ulcerative colitis or Crohn's disease, or a healthy co-twin of an affected twin (not recorded which). The CDR3 runs from the conserved cysteine through the conserved F or W. Each record gives: V gene, J gene, CDR3 length, CDR3 protein.

>TRBV10-3|TRBJ1-1|12
CAISGGYTEAFF
>TRBV27|TRBJ1-5|15
CASSLSGDGNQPQHF
>TRBV4-3|TRBJ2-7|14
CASSQGPASYEQYF
>TRBV20-1|TRBJ1-1|14
CSARGDEGAPEAFF
>TRBV6-5|TRBJ1-4|18
CASSYVAGGNLHNEKLFF
>TRBV12-3/TRBV12-4|TRBJ1-2|15
CASRDSGAPNYGYTF
>TRBV5-1|TRBJ2-7|14
CASSLSIQGYEQYF
>TRBV5-4|TRBJ2-1|15
CASSSTSGGAYEQFF
>TRBV20-1|TRBJ2-7|16
CSARDLFRDTAYEQYF
>TRBV9|TRBJ2-1|16
CASSIPRGENDNEQFF
>TRBV28|TRBJ2-5|16
CASSSPRTATQETQYF
>TRBV12-5|TRBJ2-1|12
CASGLEYNEQFF
>TRBV6-5|TRBJ1-1|16
CASSYSMAEMNTEAFF
>TRBV5-1|TRBJ2-2|13
CASSSDLTGELFF
>TRBV13|TRBJ1-2|14
CASSTGQGFYGYTF
>TRBV20-1|TRBJ2-1|14
CSAGRDRVGNEQFF
>TRBV19|TRBJ2-1|17
CASSIVSMVAGGNEQFF
>TRBV9|TRBJ1-1|14
CASSVGDLGTEAFF
>TRBV5-6|TRBJ2-2|14
CASTPLGGTGELFF
>TRBV23-1|TRBJ2-3|18
CASSQATPAGGGTDTQYF
>TRBV7-2|TRBJ2-1|15
CASSRRRSPDNEQFF
>TRBV2|TRBJ2-7|13
CASSEGSLSKQYF
>TRBV12-3/TRBV12-4|TRBJ1-5|14
CASTGTAANQPQHF
>TRBV11-2|TRBJ1-5|18
CASSLVGTGGISNQPQHF
>TRBV6-6|TRBJ2-1|14
CASIGRGGKREQFF
>TRBV5-4|TRBJ2-4|14
CASSPNTAGNIQYF
>TRBV5-6|TRBJ2-1|14
CASSLGAGGSGQFF
>TRBV5-1|TRBJ1-4|14
CASSSPDTEEKLFF
>TRBV7-8|TRBJ2-2|16
CASSPRSGTETKELFF
>TRBV5-1|TRBJ1-4|18
CASSRPTGPRGTNEKLFF
>TRBV4-1|TRBJ2-1|16
CASSQGLGTSSGEQFF
>TRBV4-3|TRBJ2-5|18
CASSQVFQWFGGSETQYF
>TRBV4-2|TRBJ2-7|14
CASSSGVVSYEQYF
>TRBV20-1|TRBJ2-4|16
CSASGTGWLAKNIQYF
>TRBV20-1|TRBJ2-3|22
CSARDISPSPLAGGSRTDTQYF
>TRBV20-1|TRBJ2-1|16
CSARGGGQGSYNEQFF
>TRBV3-1|TRBJ1-4|15
CASSQEIGSNEKLFF
>TRBV7-7|TRBJ2-5|14
CASSRRLEQETQYF
>TRBV7-8|TRBJ2-3|15
CASSGLGGPTDTQYF
>TRBV6-1|TRBJ2-2|15
CASSWDRGYTGELFF